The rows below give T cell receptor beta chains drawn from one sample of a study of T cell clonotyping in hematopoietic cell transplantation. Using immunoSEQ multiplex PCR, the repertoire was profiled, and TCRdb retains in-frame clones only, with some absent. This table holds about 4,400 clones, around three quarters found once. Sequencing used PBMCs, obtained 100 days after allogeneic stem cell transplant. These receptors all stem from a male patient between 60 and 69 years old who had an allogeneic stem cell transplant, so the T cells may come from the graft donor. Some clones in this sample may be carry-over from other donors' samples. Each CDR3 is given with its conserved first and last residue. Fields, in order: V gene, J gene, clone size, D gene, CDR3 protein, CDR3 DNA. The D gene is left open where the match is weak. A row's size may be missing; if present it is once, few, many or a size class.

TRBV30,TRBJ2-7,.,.,CAWSGDTNYEQYF,TGTGCCTGGAGTGGGGACACAAACTACGAGCAGTACTTC
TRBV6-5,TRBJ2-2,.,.,CASSYSKLGELFF,TGTGCCAGCAGTTACTCGAAGCTCGGGGAGCTGTTTTTT
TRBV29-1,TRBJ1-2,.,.,CSVEGYGYTF,TGCAGCGTTGAAGGCTATGGCTACACCTTC
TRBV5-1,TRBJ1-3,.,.,CASTPGGLGNTIYF,TGCGCCAGCACCCCGGGGGGGCTAGGAAACACCATATATTTT
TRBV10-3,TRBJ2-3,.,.,CAIRISGETDTQYF,TGTGCCATCAGGATTTCAGGGGAAACAGATACGCAGTATTTT
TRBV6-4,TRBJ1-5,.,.,CASSDGSNQPQHF,TGTGCCAGCAGTGACGGTAGCAATCAGCCCCAGCATTTT
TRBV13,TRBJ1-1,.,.,CASRTKGGLNTEAFF,TGTGCCAGCAGGACGAAAGGGGGACTGAACACTGAAGCTTTCTTT
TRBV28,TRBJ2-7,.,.,CASSLSQGMDILGIYEQYF,TGTGCCAGCAGTTTAAGTCAGGGTATGGACATCCTGGGAATCTACGAGCAGTACTTC
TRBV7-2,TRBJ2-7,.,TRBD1,CASSRQGDTTYEQYF,TGTGCCAGCAGCCGGCAGGGGGACACCACCTACGAGCAGTACTTC
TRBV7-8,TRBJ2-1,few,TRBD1,CASSDRDRGNEQFF,TGTGCCAGCAGCGACCGGGACAGGGGCAATGAGCAGTTCTTC
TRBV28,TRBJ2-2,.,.,CASHRGAGELFF,TGTGCCAGCCATAGGGGGGCCGGGGAGCTGTTTTTT
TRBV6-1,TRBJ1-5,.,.,CASSDRYQPQHF,TGTGCCAGCAGTGACAGGTATCAGCCCCAGCATTTT
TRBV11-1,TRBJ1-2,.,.,CASSNGISVTF,TGTGCCAGCAGCAACGGGATCTCCGTCACCTTC
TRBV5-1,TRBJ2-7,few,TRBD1,CASSSATGAGEQYF,TGCGCCAGCAGCAGCGCCACAGGGGCGGGCGAGCAGTACTTC
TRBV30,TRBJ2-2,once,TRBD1,CAWKLMTGAGELFF,TGTGCCTGGAAGTTAATGACAGGGGCCGGGGAGCTGTTTTTT
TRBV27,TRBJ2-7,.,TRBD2,CASRRRLAGGSVEQYF,TGTGCCAGCAGACGACGACTAGCGGGAGGTTCCGTCGAGCAGTACTTC